This TCR beta chain was obtained from a study of monozygotic twins with inflammatory bowel disease. Regarding this clonotype: Its antigen is undetermined.

Each CDR3 protein gets one entry in TCRdb, which reprocessed the 5' RACE reads and gives no DNA. The sample holds roughly 320,000 distinct CDR3 sequences. Donors gave about 2.3 ml of blood apiece. Broader study findings: T cell subtypes that differed could not be told apart.

CDR1 MNHEY and CDR2 SMNVEV come from the germline V gene (reference sequence). The CDR3 is made up of 13 amino acids. The sequence came from a human donor with ulcerative colitis or Crohn's disease, or a healthy co-twin of an affected twin (not recorded which). J is TRBJ1-5 and V is TRBV27. Sequenced material: blood. CDR3 amino acids: CASSSYSNQPQHF.